The 12 T cell receptor beta chains below were found in one sample sequenced in a study of cytomegalovirus exposure and HLA in healthy donors. This PCR relied on a set of 60 Vbeta primers and 13 Jbeta primers. TCRdb's table, derived via immunoSEQ multiplex PCR, lists solely in-frame clones and lacks some. Here the sample spans some 99,000 clones, less than 85% being singletons. Sequencing used PBMCs. The receptors come from a male donor in good health and CMV-seronegative.

V is TRBV6-5 and J is TRBJ2-1, with a possible D match to TRBD1 (5 bases). Germline V CDR1 and CDR2: MNHEY, SVGAGI. The CDR3 contains 14 residues. Trimming cost V 6 bases and J 3 bases, with 12 bases left between them. The CDR3 DNA follows: TGTGCCAGCAGACAACCCGACAGCTACAATGAGCAGTTCTTC. Its protein product is CASRQPDSYNEQFF.

V is TRBV9 and J is TRBJ2-2; 8 positions agree with TRBD2. J was trimmed by 4 bases and V by 1 base; bases with no gene match: 6. The germline V gene encodes CDR1 SGDLS and CDR2 YYNGEE. The CDR3 has 16 amino acids. The CDR3 DNA follows: TGTGCCAGCAGCGTAACTTCGGGAGGGGGCACCGGGGAGCTGTTTTTT. Residues: CASSVTSGGGTGELFF.

V gene TRBV14 combines with J gene TRBJ2-7; 8 bases are a match to TRBD2. Germline CDR1 and CDR2: SGHDN and FVKESK. V gave up 1 base and J gave up 4 bases; unmatched junction bases: 3. This CDR3 region has 14 residues. CDR3 residues: CASSQVGRGYEQYF. The CDR3 nucleotides are TGTGCCAGCAGCCAAGTCGGGAGGGGGTACGAGCAGTACTTC.

J is TRBJ1-5 and V is TRBV29-1; no clear D gene. The CDR3 contains 13 residues. Deletions cut 6 bases from V and 6 bases from J, with 15 bases between. The germline CDR1 and CDR2 sequences are SQVTM and ANQGSEA. CDR3 amino acids: CSVPGSPSQPQHF. The CDR3 DNA is TGCAGCGTCCCGGGGAGCCCTAGTCAGCCCCAGCATTTT.

The table lists this clone with a few counts. This rearrangement joins TRBV4-3 to TRBJ2-3; 9 bases match TRBD2. Germline loops: CDR1 LGHNA, CDR2 YSLEER. The junction had 17 bases not matched to a gene; V was cut back by 1 base and J by 3 bases. This CDR3 is built from 20 residues. The DNA for the CDR3 is TGCGCCAGCAGCCAAGTTACCCCTTATGCGGGAGGGCAAGCTACAGATACGCAGTATTTT. Translated, it gives CASSQVTPYAGGQATDTQYF.

The J gene is TRBJ1-1, the V gene TRBV19; D call uncertain. The CDR3 is 16 residues long. The V and J ends lost 3 bases and 0 bases respectively, with 14 bases between them. CDR1 LNHDA and CDR2 SQIVND come from the germline V gene (reference sequence). The CDR3 loop is CASSISVTLMNTEAFF. The CDR3, as DNA: TGTGCCAGTAGTATTTCGGTTACCCTGATGAACACTGAAGCTTTCTTT. The entire variable domain, with the rest obtained from reference TRBV19 and TRBJ1-1, is as follows: DGGITQSPKYLFRKEGQNVTLSCEQNLNHDAMYWYRQDPGQGLRLIYYSQIVNDFQKGDIAEGYSVSREKKESFPLTVTSAQKNPTAFYLCASSISVTLMNTEAFFGQGTRLTVV.

This clone has just a few counts. This chain uses TRBV30 with TRBJ1-2; D is ambiguous. Germline values: CDR1 GTSNPN, CDR2 SVGIG (reference sequence). The CDR3 is 13 residues long. Trimming cost V 1 base and J 6 bases, with 12 bases left between them. The CDR3 region is CAWSANTRDGYTF. The CDR3 nucleotides are TGTGCCTGGAGTGCAAACACCCGGGATGGCTACACCTTC.

The chain recombines TRBV4-3 with TRBJ1-4, with 10 bases that match TRBD1. Germline loops: CDR1 LGHNA, CDR2 YSLEER. CDR3 length: 16 residues. The J segment lost 6 bases and the V segment lost 1 base, leaving 5 bases of the junction unmatched. The CDR3 nucleotides read TGCGCCAGCAGCCAAGGGACAGGGGGTTCGGATGAAAAACTGTTTTTT. Protein: CASSQGTGGSDEKLFF.

This clone was recorded a few times. This rearrangement joins TRBV9 to TRBJ1-2; TRBD1 aligns across 7 bases. The CDR3 contains 14 residues. After removal of 4 bases from V and 4 bases from J, the junction contained 7 bases not matched to a gene. CDR1 SGDLS and CDR2 YYNGEE come from the germline V gene. The CDR3 bases are TGTGCCAGCAGCTCACAAACAGGGGTCTATGGCTACACCTTC. Protein: CASSSQTGVYGYTF.

The chain combines TRBV5-1 with TRBJ2-7, with TRBD1 matching 8 bases. Germline V gene sequence: CDR1 SGHRS, CDR2 YFSETQ. Trimming cost V 5 bases and J 1 base; bases outside gene matches: 2. This CDR3 is 13 amino acids long. The CDR3 DNA follows: TGCGCCAGCAGTTGGACAGGGTCCTACGAGCAGTACTTC. Its translation is CASSWTGSYEQYF.

This chain uses TRBV28 with TRBJ2-7, with 8 bases that match TRBD2. V shed 1 base and J 7 bases; nucleotides not matched to a gene: 9. The germline CDR1 and CDR2 sequences are MDHEN and SYDVKM. This CDR3 spans 15 amino acids. The CDR3 loop reads CASSLYTGGAREQYF. CDR3 in DNA: TGTGCCAGCAGTTTATATACGGGGGGGGCGCGTGAGCAGTACTTC.

J is TRBJ1-4 and V is TRBV27; D uncertain. The germline gives CDR1 MNHEY, CDR2 SMNVEV (reference sequence). CDR3 length: 13 amino acids. Between the trimmed V and J ends, which lost 2 bases and 4 bases, there was a span of 5 bases. In DNA form, the CDR3 reads TGTGCCAGCAGTTTAGTCTTTAATGAAAAACTGTTTTTT. Amino acids: CASSLVFNEKLFF. The full variable domain, completed using reference TRBV27 and TRBJ1-4, is EAQVTQNPRYLITVTGKKLTVTCSQNMNHEYMSWYRQDPGLGLRQIYYSMNVEVTDKGDVPEGYKVSRKEKRNFPLILESPSPNQTSLYFCASSLVFNEKLFFGSGTQLSVL.